This T cell receptor beta chain originates from a study of radiotherapy plus CTLA-4 blockade in lung cancer. Study summary: Among all patients, 15% to 20% showed objective responses, while 30% to 35% had disease control.

Regarding the study as a whole: The study found tumor-derived TCR clones expanded in blood after radiotherapy plus ipilimumab. The best predictor of response was reported to be early blood T cell clone dynamics, with interferon-beta.

Ipilimumab CTLA-4 blockade and focal radiation were given to patients with chemo-refractory metastatic non-small-cell lung cancer. The V segment lost 8 bases and the J segment 1 base; nucleotides outside the gene matches: 9. The CDR3 consists of 15 residues. Germline values: CDR1 SNHLY, CDR2 FYNNEI. Assay used: immunoSEQ multiplex PCR; TCRdb lists only in-frame clones, some missing. The table records approximately 28,000 clones, more than 60% of them present only once. Comments on this clone: Antigen unknown.

The gene calls are TRBV2 and TRBJ2-5; the match to TRBD2 covers 8 bases. Sequenced material: peripheral blood, taken from a patient treated with radiotherapy plus ipilimumab. The source of this sequence is a human donor with non-small cell lung cancer who had stable disease on radiotherapy plus ipilimumab. The DNA of the CDR3 is TGTGCCAGCCAGCTAATTCGGGGGGGCCAAGAGACCCAGTACTTC. Protein: CASQLIRGGQETQYF.